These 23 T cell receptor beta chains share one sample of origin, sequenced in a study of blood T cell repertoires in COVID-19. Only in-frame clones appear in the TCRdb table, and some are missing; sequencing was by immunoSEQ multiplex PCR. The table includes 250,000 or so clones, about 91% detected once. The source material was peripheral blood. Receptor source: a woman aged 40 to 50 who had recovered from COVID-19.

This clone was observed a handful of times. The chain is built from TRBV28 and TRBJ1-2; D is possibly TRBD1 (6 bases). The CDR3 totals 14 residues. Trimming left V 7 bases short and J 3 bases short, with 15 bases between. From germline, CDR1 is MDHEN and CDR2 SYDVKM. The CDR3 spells CASKAQGSHYGYTF. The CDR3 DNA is TGTGCCAGCAAAGCCCAGGGGTCACACTATGGCTACACCTTC.

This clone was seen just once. The CDR3 here is CASSFGWLDTEAFF. The CDR3 coding sequence is TGCGCCAGCAGCTTCGGGTGGCTGGACACTGAAGCTTTCTTT. This rearrangement joins TRBV5-1 to TRBJ1-1, with D uncertain. Germline lookup yields CDR1 SGHRS and CDR2 YFSETQ. The ends were cut back, 2 bases at V and 3 bases at J, with 11 bases in the middle. The CDR3 loop spans 14 amino acids.

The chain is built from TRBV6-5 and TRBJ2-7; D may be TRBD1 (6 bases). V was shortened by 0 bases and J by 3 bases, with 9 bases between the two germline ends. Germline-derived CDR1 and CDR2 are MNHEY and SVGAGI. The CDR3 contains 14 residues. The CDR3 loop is CASSYSGRGYEQYF. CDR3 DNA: TGTGCCAGCAGTTACTCGGGCAGGGGCTACGAGCAGTACTTC.

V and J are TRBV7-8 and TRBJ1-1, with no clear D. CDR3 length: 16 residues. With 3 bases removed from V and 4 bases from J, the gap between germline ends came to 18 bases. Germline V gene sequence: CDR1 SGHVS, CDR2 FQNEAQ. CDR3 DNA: TGTGCCAGCAGCTTGTCCTATCGGCGGGTGAGCACTGAAGCTTTCTTT. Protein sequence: CASSLSYRRVSTEAFF.

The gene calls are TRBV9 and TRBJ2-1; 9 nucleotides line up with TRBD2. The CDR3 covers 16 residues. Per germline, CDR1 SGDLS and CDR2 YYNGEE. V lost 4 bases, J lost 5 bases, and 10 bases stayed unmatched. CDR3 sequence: CASSPALLAGDNEQFF. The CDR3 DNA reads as TGTGCCAGCAGCCCTGCGTTGTTAGCGGGGGACAATGAGCAGTTCTTC.

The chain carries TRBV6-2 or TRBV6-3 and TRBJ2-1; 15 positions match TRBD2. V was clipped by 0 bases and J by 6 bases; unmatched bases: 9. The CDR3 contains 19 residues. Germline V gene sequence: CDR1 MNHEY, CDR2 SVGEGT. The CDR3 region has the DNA TGTGCCAGCAGTTACTCGCGGACTAGCGGGAGGGCCAGTGTCAATGAGCAGTTCTTC. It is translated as CASSYSRTSGRASVNEQFF.

The CDR3 DNA follows: TGTGCCAGCGGCAGGGCCACTGAAGCTTTCTTT. As protein: CASGRATEAFF. The chain combines TRBV6-1 with TRBJ1-1; D is possibly TRBD1 (5 bases). With 8 bases removed from V and 4 bases from J, the gap between germline ends came to 8 bases. CDR3 size: 11 residues. In germline, CDR1 is MNHNS, CDR2 SASEGT.

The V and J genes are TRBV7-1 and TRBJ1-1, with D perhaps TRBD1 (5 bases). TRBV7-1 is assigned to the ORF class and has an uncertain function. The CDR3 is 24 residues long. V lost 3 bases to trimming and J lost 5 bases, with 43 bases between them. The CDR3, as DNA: TGTGCCAGCAGCTCCAAGGGGTTTAGGGCCCTACTTTCTACGGAGAGGGAGGCAGGAACTGAAGCTTTCTTT. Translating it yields CASSSKGFRALLSTEREAGTEAFF.

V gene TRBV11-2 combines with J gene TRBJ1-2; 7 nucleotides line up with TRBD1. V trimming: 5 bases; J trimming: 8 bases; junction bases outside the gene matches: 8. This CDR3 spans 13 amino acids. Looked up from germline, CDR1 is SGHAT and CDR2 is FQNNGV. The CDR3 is CASSQGTDRGYTF. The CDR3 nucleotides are TGTGCCAGCAGCCAAGGGACAGACAGGGGCTACACCTTC.

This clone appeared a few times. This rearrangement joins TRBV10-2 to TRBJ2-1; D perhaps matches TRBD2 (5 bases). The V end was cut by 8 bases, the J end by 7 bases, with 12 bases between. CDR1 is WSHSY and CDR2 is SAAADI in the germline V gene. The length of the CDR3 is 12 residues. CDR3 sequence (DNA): TGCGCCAGCGCCGGGGTTAGGAATGAGCAGTTCTTC. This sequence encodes CASAGVRNEQFF.

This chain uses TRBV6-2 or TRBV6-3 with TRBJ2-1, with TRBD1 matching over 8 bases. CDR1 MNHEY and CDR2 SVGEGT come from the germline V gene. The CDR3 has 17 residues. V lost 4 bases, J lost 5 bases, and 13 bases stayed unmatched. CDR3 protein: CASSFTTDRGENNEQFF. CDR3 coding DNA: TGTGCCAGCAGTTTCACTACCGACAGGGGTGAGAACAATGAGCAGTTCTTC.

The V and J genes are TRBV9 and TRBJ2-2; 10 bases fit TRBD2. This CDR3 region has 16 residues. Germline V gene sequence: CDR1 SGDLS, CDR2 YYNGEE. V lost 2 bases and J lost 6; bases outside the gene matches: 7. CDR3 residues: CASSVVSGGASGELFF. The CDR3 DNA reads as TGTGCCAGCAGCGTCGTAAGCGGGGGGGCATCCGGGGAGCTGTTTTTT.

Written as DNA, the CDR3 is TGTGCCAGTAGGCGGACAGAAGCTGAAGCTTTCTTT. Its translation: CASRRTEAEAFF. The rearrangement links TRBV19 to TRBJ1-1, with a possible D match to TRBD1 (6 bases). CDR3 length equals 12 residues. V gave up 6 bases and J gave up 6 bases, with 11 bases separating them. Germline V gene sequence: CDR1 LNHDA, CDR2 SQIVND (reference sequence).

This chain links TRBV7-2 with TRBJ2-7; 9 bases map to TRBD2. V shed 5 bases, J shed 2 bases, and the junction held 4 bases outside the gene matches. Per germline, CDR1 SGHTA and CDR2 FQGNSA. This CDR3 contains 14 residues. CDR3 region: CASSNSGGPYEQYF. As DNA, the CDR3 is TGTGCCAGCAGCAATAGCGGGGGCCCCTACGAGCAGTACTTC.

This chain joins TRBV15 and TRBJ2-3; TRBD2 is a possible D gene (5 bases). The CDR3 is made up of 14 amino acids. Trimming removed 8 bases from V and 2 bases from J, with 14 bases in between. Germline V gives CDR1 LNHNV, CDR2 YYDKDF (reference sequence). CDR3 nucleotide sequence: TGTGCCACCGCTCGGGGAAGTTACACAGATACGCAGTATTTT. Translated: CATARGSYTDTQYF.

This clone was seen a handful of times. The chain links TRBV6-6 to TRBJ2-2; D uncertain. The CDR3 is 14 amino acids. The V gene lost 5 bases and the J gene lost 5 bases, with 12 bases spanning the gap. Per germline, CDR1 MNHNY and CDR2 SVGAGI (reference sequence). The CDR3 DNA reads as TGTGCCAGCAGTCGTCAACAGTCTACCGGGGAGCTGTTTTTT. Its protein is CASSRQQSTGELFF.

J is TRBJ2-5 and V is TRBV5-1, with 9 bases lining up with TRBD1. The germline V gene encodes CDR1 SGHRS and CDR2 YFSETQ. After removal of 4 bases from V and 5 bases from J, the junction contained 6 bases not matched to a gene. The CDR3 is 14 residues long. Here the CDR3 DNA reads TGCGCCAGCAGCACCGGGACAGGGCTGGAGACCCAGTACTTC. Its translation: CASSTGTGLETQYF.

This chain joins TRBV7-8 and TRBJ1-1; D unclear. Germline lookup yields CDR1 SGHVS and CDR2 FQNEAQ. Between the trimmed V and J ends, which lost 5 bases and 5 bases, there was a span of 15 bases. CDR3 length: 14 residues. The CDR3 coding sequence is TGTGCCAGCAGCCGAGCGGGTATCGGGACTGAAGCTTTCTTT. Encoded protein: CASSRAGIGTEAFF.

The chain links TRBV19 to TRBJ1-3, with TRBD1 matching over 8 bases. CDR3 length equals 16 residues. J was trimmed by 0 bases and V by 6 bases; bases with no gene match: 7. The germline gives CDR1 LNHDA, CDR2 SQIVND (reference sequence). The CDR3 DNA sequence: TGTGCCAGTAGACGACAGGGGTCGGACTCTGGAAACACCATATATTTT. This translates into CASRRQGSDSGNTIYF.

CDR3 coding DNA: TGTGCCAGCAGTGACTCAGGTCGTCTCGGAAACACCATATATTTT. This codes for CASSDSGRLGNTIYF. The chain has TRBV2 and TRBJ1-3; D unresolved. Germline V CDR1 and CDR2: SNHLY, FYNNEI. V was cut by 3 bases and J by 4 bases, with 13 bases left in between. The CDR3 covers 15 residues.

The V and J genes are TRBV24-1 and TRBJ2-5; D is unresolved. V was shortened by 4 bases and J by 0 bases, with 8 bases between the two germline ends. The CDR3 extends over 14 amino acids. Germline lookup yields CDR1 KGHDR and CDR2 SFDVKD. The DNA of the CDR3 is TGTGCCACCAGTGAGCGTCGAAACCAAGAGACCCAGTACTTC. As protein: CATSERRNQETQYF.

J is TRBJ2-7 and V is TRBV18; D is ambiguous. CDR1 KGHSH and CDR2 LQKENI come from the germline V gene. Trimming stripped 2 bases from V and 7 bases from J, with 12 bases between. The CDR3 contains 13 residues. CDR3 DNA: TGTGCCAGCTCACCAATGGGCTTAGGAGAGCAGTACTTC. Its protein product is CASSPMGLGEQYF.

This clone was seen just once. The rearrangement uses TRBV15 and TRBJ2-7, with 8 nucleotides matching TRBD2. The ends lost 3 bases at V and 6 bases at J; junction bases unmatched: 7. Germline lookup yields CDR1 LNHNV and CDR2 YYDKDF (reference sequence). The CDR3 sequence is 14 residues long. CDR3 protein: CATSRERGIGEQYV. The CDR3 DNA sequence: TGTGCCACCAGCAGGGAGCGGGGGATCGGCGAGCAGTACGTC.